These 25 T cell receptor beta chains originate from one sample sequenced in a study of regulatory T cells in long-lasting Graves disease (dated by TCRdb to about 2021). In light of the paper, this sample's time point label describes: newly diagnosed GD, antithyroid drugs for less than 3 months. For both TCR sequencing and RNA sequencing, RNA was extracted from PBMCs in TRIzol. Library preparation used multiplex PCR. TCRdb records Illumina HiSeq 4000 as the sequencer. iRepertoire HTBI primers and Arm-PCR amplification of CDR3 regions were used to construct TCR beta libraries. TCRdb handled the public reads itself, with Q25 trimming in fastp and clone calling in MiXCR, and kept productive beta chains. A single entry per CDR3 protein holds the most common genes and DNA from its merged rows. This sample has about 560,000 distinct CDR3 sequences in its table, and around 16% of those were observed once. More than 10% of the sample belongs to the ten largest clones.

These data were also filed under a second study, of T cells in Graves' hyperthyroidism and ophthalmopathy.

Specimen: peripheral blood mononuclear cells (PBMCs), collected at new diagnosis, from a patient treated with antithyroid drugs. Receptors were obtained from a man younger than 35 with Graves disease. Donor details come from another sample of the same person, matched by shared clones.

Regarding this clonotype: With only one base between it and a far larger clone, this is likely a read error. This chain uses TRBV3-1 with TRBJ1-1; 7 bases are a match to TRBD1. The CDR3 runs 12 residues. Trimming removed 6 bases from V and 3 bases from J; junction bases left unmatched: 1. The V gene's germline CDR1 is LGHDT and CDR2 YNNKEL (reference sequence). CDR3 nucleotides: TGTGCCAGCAGTGACAGGGACACTGAAGCTTTCTTT. Its translation is CASSDRDTEAFF.

This clonotype was detected ten times or more. The V call is TRBV13, the J call TRBJ2-3; 14 positions agree with TRBD2. This CDR3 is 16 amino acids long. CDR1 is PRHDT and CDR2 is FYEKMQ in the germline V gene (reference sequence). The ends lost 5 bases at V and 1 base at J; junction bases unmatched: 2. CDR3 DNA: TGTGCCAGCAGCCCGGGACTAGCGGGAGGCACAGATACGCAGTATTTT. It specifies CASSPGLAGGTDTQYF.

The chain combines TRBV9 with TRBJ2-7; 8 nucleotides align to TRBD1. The germline CDR1 and CDR2 sequences are SGDLS and YYNGEE. The ends lost 4 bases at V and 4 bases at J; junction bases unmatched: 10. The CDR3 length is 15 residues. The CDR3 sequence is CASSKGGRGPYEQYF. The DNA of the CDR3 is TGTGCCAGCAGCAAAGGGGGCAGGGGGCCGTACGAGCAGTACTTC.

The chain uses TRBV11-2 and TRBJ1-2; no clear D gene. V was clipped by 0 bases and J by 4 bases, with 9 bases between them. The CDR3 loop spans 14 amino acids. Germline values: CDR1 SGHAT, CDR2 FQNNGV. The DNA for the CDR3 is TGTGCCAGCAGCTTAGACTGGAATCTCTATGGCTACACCTTC. Its translation: CASSLDWNLYGYTF.

The chain employs TRBV27 and TRBJ2-7, with D possibly TRBD2 on 8 matching bases. CDR1 and CDR2 from the germline V gene are MNHEY and SMNVEV (reference sequence). The ends were cut back, 6 bases at V and 4 bases at J, with 31 bases in the middle. This CDR3 is 19 amino acids long. CDR3 in DNA: TGTGCCAGCAGGAATGAGCGCAGGGGGGGACTAGTTTTACCTTACGAGCAGTACTTC. This sequence encodes CASRNERRGGLVLPYEQYF.

The table lists this clonotype with many counts. The V call is TRBV7-3, the J call TRBJ2-3; 7 positions agree with TRBD1. This CDR3 has 16 amino acids. Germline V CDR1 and CDR2: SGHTA, FQGTGA. Trimming cost V 5 bases and J 0 bases; bases outside gene matches: 8. The CDR3 nucleotides are TGTGCCAGCAGCCTAAAACAGGGGCTTAGCACAGATACGCAGTATTTT. This encodes CASSLKQGLSTDTQYF.

There are a few counts of this clonotype. The chain couples TRBV16 to TRBJ2-7, with 8 bases matching TRBD2. This CDR3 contains 15 residues. Trimming cost V 0 bases and J 2 bases; bases outside gene matches: 3. Germline loops: CDR1 KGHSY, CDR2 FQNENV. CDR3: CASSQSLAGPYEQYF. The CDR3 DNA follows: TGTGCCAGCAGCCAATCCCTAGCGGGTCCCTACGAGCAGTACTTC.

The chain couples TRBV5-6 to TRBJ2-7; D is ambiguous. Germline V CDR1 and CDR2: SGHDT, YYEEEE. The CDR3 is 14 amino acids. Trimming took 1 base from V and 3 from J, leaving 11 bases between them. The DNA for the CDR3 is TGTGCCAGCAGCTTGAGGGTACTTTTCTACGAGCAGTACTTC. It is translated as CASSLRVLFYEQYF.

V gene TRBV20-1 combines with J gene TRBJ2-5, with 10 positions matching TRBD2. J gave up 3 bases and V 0 bases, and 4 bases lay outside the gene matches. This CDR3 has 15 amino acids. The V gene's germline CDR1 is DFQATT and CDR2 SNEGSKA (reference sequence). The CDR3 nucleotides are TGCAGTGCTAGAGACGGAGGACTAGCGGAAGAGACCCAGTACTTC. This translates into CSARDGGLAEETQYF.

This clonotype is a singleton in its sample. The V call is TRBV5-8, the J call TRBJ1-6; D gene uncertain. The V and J ends lost 10 bases and 11 bases respectively, with 16 bases between them. This CDR3 contains 12 residues. Germline V CDR1 and CDR2: SGHTS, YDEGEE. CDR3 sequence: CAVSRPGTPLHF. The CDR3 DNA is TGTGCCGTATCGAGACCCGGTACACCCCTCCACTTT.

This clonotype was picked up many times. The genes are TRBV3-1 and TRBJ2-1; TRBD2 matches at 16 bases. The CDR3 runs 15 residues. J lost 8 bases, V lost 5 bases, and 3 bases had no gene match. Germline CDR1 is LGHDT and CDR2 is YNNKEL (reference sequence). CDR3 coding DNA: TGTGCCAGCAGCACCGGGACTAGCGGGGGGGATGAGCAGTTCTTC. It codes for CASSTGTSGGDEQFF.

The chain is built from TRBV19 and TRBJ1-1; D is unclear. Germline values: CDR1 LNHDA, CDR2 SQIVND (reference sequence). The CDR3 consists of 14 residues. V was trimmed by 9 bases and J by 6 bases, leaving 20 bases between them. CDR3 nucleotides: TGTGCCAGCTGCAACGCAAGACGGTGCTCTGAAGCTTTCTTT. Encoded protein: CASCNARRCSEAFF. The full variable domain, completed using reference TRBV19 and TRBJ1-1, is DGGITQSPKYLFRKEGQNVTLSCEQNLNHDAMYWYRQDPGQGLRLIYYSQIVNDFQKGDIAEGYSVSREKKESFPLTVTSAQKNPTAFYLCASCNARRCSEAFFGQGTRLTVV.

This clonotype showed up just a few times. The chain joins TRBV9 to TRBJ2-1; TRBD2 matches at 12 bases. Looked up from germline, CDR1 is SGDLS and CDR2 is YYNGEE. The CDR3 is 19 amino acids. V was pared by 1 base and J by 0 bases, with 8 bases of the junction left unmatched. The DNA of the CDR3 is TGTGCCAGCAGCGTAAGTACTAGCGGGAGGACGAGCTCCTACAATGAGCAGTTCTTC. Translation gives CASSVSTSGRTSSYNEQFF.

This clonotype was counted many times. This chain uses TRBV7-9 with TRBJ2-3; a possible D gene is TRBD1 (6 bases). V gave up 1 base and J gave up 4 bases, with 9 bases separating them. The CDR3 loop spans 14 amino acids. Germline V gene lookup returns CDR1 SEHNR and CDR2 FQNEAQ (reference sequence). The CDR3 DNA follows: TGTGCCAGCAGCTTAGAACAGGGTCCAGATACGCAGTATTTT. Its translation: CASSLEQGPDTQYF. The whole variable domain, remainder taken from reference TRBV7-9 and TRBJ2-3, is DTGVSQNPRHKITKRGQNVTFRCDPISEHNRLYWYRQTLGQGPEFLTYFQNEAQLEKSRLLSDRFSAERPKGSFSTLEIQRTEQGDSAMYLCASSLEQGPDTQYFGPGTRLTVL.

V is TRBV29-1 and J is TRBJ1-4; 8 positions agree with TRBD1. The CDR3 extends over 13 amino acids. Germline V gene data show CDR1 as SQVTM and CDR2 as ANQGSEA. V dropped 8 bases and J dropped 7; count of bases not matched to a gene: 9. The CDR3 DNA is TGCAGCACAAGACAGGGGCAACCTGAAAAACTGTTTTTT. It yields the protein CSTRQGQPEKLFF.

This clonotype was seen ten or more times. The V gene is TRBV5-1, the J gene TRBJ2-1; D might be TRBD2 (6 bases). Looked up from germline, CDR1 is SGHRS and CDR2 is YFSETQ. V shed 0 bases and J shed 10 bases, with 14 bases lying between them. There are 14 residues in the CDR3. The CDR3 here is CASSLVAGNGEQFF. The CDR3 DNA reads TGCGCCAGCAGCTTGGTGGCGGGGAACGGGGAGCAGTTCTTC.

The chain joins TRBV28 to TRBJ1-3; 8 bases map to TRBD1. J lost 0 bases, V lost 10 bases, and 8 bases had no gene match. This CDR3 contains 15 residues. Germline values: CDR1 MDHEN, CDR2 SYDVKM. The CDR3 bases are TGTGCCACCGCGGAAACAGGGGGCTCTGGAAACACCATATATTTT. Translation gives CATAETGGSGNTIYF.

This clonotype was recorded a few times. This chain links TRBV27 with TRBJ1-6; D uncertain. CDR3 length: 12 amino acids. From germline, CDR1 is MNHEY and CDR2 SMNVEV (reference sequence). Trimming pared 6 bases from V and 5 bases from J, leaving 5 bases between. CDR3 protein: CASRINNSPLHF. The CDR3 nucleotides read TGTGCCAGCAGAATAAATAATTCACCCCTCCACTTT.

This clonotype was found many times. The chain couples TRBV5-1 to TRBJ2-7, with 7 nucleotides matching TRBD1. This CDR3 is built from 14 residues. Germline V gene lookup returns CDR1 SGHRS and CDR2 YFSETQ. Unmatched junction bases numbered 6, after V lost 4 bases and J lost 2 bases. The CDR3 sequence is CASSTQGMPYEQYF. CDR3 sequence (DNA): TGCGCCAGCAGCACACAGGGGATGCCCTACGAGCAGTACTTC.

This clonotype was recorded at least ten times. The chain couples TRBV7-9 to TRBJ2-5, with 14 nucleotides matching TRBD2. The V and J ends lost 5 bases and 8 bases, in that order; junction bases with no gene match: 4. This CDR3 is built from 14 residues. Germline V gives CDR1 SEHNR, CDR2 FQNEAQ (reference sequence). CDR3 sequence (DNA): TGTGCCAGCAGCCTGACTAGCGGGAGGGCCACCCAGTACTTC. It specifies CASSLTSGRATQYF.

The CDR3 bases are TGTGCCAGCAGTTACTCGGACTGGGACACAGATACGCAGTATTTT. Protein: CASSYSDWDTDTQYF. The chain carries TRBV6-2 or TRBV6-3 and TRBJ2-3, with a possible D match to TRBD2 (5 bases). CDR1 and CDR2 (germline): MNHEY, SVGEGT. The CDR3 consists of 15 residues. Trimming pared 0 bases from V and 2 bases from J, leaving 9 bases between.

This clonotype appeared many times. The V call is TRBV30, the J call TRBJ1-1; D may be TRBD1 (5 bases). This CDR3 contains 15 residues. V gave up 1 base and J gave up 0 bases, with 12 bases separating them. From germline, CDR1 is GTSNPN and CDR2 SVGIG (reference sequence). As DNA, the CDR3 is TGTGCCTGGAGTGGGGGGAAGCTTATGAACACTGAAGCTTTCTTT. It codes for CAWSGGKLMNTEAFF.

The V call is TRBV11-2, the J call TRBJ2-1; D not certain. This CDR3 spans 13 amino acids. Trimming pared 3 bases from V and 12 bases from J, leaving 15 bases between. Germline V CDR1 and CDR2: SGHAT, FQNNGV. The CDR3 here is CASSFGVGLGQFF. For the CDR3, the DNA is TGTGCCAGCAGCTTTGGGGTGGGGTTAGGGCAGTTCTTC.

With regard to this clonotype: A read error is possible here, since a much larger clone lies one base away. This rearrangement joins TRBV12-3 or TRBV12-4 to TRBJ1-2, with D perhaps TRBD1 (5 bases). Trimming pared 8 bases from V and 5 bases from J, leaving 15 bases between. CDR3 length: 13 amino acids. CDR3 protein: CASGPGTVYGYTF. In nucleotides, the CDR3 is TGTGCCAGCGGTCCCGGGACGGTATATGGCTACACCTTC.

This clonotype was detected a few times. J is TRBJ2-3 and V is TRBV19, with 10 bases fitting TRBD1. CDR3 length: 14 amino acids. CDR1 is LNHDA, CDR2 SQIVND, per germline (reference sequence). V dropped 6 bases and J dropped 8; count of bases not matched to a gene: 8. CDR3 protein: CASRKDRGETTQYF. The CDR3 coding sequence is TGTGCCAGTAGGAAGGACAGGGGGGAAACTACGCAGTATTTT.